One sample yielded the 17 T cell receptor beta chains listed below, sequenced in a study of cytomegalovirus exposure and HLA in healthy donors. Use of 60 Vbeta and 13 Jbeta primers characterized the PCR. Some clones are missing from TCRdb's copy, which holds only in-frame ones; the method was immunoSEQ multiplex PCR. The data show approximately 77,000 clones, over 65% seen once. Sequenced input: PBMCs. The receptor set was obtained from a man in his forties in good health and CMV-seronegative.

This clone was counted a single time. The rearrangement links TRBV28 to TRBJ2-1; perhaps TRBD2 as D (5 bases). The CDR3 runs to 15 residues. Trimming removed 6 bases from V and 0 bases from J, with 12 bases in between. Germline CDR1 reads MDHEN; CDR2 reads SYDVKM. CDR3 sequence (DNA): TGTGCCAGCAGCCGGACTTCCAGCTCCTACAATGAGCAGTTCTTC. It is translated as CASSRTSSSYNEQFF.

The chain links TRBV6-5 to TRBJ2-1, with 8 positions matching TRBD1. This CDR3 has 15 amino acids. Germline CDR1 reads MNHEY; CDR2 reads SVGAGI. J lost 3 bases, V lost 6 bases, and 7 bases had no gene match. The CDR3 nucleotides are TGTGCCAGCAGAACAGGTGGACAGGGCTACAATGAGCAGTTCTTC. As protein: CASRTGGQGYNEQFF.

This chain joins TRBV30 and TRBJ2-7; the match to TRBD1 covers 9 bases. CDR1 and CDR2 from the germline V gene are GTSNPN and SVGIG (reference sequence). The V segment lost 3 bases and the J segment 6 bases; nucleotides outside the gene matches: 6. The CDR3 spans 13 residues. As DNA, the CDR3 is TGTGCCTGGAGCCCCACAGGGGGCTCCGAGCAGTACTTC. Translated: CAWSPTGGSEQYF.

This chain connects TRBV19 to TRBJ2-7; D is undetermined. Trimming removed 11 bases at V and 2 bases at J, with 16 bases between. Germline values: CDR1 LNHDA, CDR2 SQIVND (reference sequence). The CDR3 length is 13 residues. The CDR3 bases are TGTGCCTCTCTCTCGACAATACCCTACGAGCAGTACTTC. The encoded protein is CASLSTIPYEQYF.

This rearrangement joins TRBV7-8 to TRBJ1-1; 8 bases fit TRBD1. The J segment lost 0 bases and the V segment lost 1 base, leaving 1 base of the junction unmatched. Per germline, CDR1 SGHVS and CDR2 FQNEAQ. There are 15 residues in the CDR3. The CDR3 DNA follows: TGTGCCAGCAGCTTAGGACAGGGGATGAACACTGAAGCTTTCTTT. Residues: CASSLGQGMNTEAFF.

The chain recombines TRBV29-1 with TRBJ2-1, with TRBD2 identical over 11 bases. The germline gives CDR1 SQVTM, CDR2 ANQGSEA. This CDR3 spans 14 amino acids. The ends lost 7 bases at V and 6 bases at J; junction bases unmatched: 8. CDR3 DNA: TGCAGCGGCGCCTTACTAGCGGGAGTCAATGAGCAGTTCTTC. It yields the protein CSGALLAGVNEQFF.

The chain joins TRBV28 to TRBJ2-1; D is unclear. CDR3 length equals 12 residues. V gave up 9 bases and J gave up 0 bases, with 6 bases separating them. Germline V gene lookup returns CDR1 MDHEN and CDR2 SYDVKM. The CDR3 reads CASVNSYNEQFF. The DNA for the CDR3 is TGTGCCAGTGTAAACTCCTACAATGAGCAGTTCTTC.

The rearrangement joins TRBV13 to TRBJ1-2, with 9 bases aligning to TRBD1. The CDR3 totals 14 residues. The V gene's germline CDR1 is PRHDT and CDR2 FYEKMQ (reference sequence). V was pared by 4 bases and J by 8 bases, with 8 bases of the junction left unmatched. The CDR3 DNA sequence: TGTGCCAGCAGCTGGACAGGGGATTATCGGGGCTACACCTTC. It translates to CASSWTGDYRGYTF.

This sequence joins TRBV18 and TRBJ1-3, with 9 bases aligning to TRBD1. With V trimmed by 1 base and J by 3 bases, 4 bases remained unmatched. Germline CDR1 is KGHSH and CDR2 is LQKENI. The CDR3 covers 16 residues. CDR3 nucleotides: TGTGCCAGCTCACCACTCCGACAGGGGGATGGAAACACCATATATTTT. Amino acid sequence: CASSPLRQGDGNTIYF.

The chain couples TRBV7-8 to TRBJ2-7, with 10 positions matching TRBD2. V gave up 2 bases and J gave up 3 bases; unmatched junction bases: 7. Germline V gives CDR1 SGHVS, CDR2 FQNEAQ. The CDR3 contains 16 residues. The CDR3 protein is CASSLTSGTRGYEQYF. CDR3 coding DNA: TGTGCCAGCAGCTTAACTAGCGGGACCCGTGGCTACGAGCAGTACTTC. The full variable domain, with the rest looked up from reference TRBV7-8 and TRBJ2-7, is GAGVSQSPRYKVAKRGQDVALRCDPISGHVSLFWYQQALGQGPEFLTYFQNEAQLDKSGLPSDRFFAERPEGSVSTLKIQRTQQEDSAVYLCASSLTSGTRGYEQYFGPGTRLTVT.

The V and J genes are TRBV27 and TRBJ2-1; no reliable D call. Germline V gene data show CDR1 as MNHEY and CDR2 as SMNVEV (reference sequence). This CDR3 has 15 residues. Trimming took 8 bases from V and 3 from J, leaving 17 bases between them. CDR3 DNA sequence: TGTGCCAGCCTGGGTTACTCCGGGTTCTACAATGAGCAGTTCTTC. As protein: CASLGYSGFYNEQFF.

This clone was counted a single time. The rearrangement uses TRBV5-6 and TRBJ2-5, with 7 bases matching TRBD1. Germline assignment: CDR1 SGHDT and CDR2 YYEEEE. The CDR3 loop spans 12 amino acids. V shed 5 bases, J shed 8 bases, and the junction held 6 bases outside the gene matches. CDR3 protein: CASRTGAGTQYF. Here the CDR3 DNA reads TGTGCCAGCAGAACAGGGGCAGGTACCCAGTACTTC.

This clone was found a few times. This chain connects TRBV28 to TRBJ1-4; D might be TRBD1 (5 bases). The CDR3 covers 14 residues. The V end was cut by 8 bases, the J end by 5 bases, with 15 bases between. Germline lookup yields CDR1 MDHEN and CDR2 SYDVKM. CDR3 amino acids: CASGDSALNEKLFF. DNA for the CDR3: TGTGCCAGCGGCGACAGCGCCTTGAATGAAAAACTGTTTTTT. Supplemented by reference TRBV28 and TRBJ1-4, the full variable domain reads DVKVTQSSRYLVKRTGEKVFLECVQDMDHENMFWYRQDPGLGLRLIYFSYDVKMKEKGDIPEGYSVSREKKERFSLILESASTNQTSMYLCASGDSALNEKLFFGSGTQLSVL.

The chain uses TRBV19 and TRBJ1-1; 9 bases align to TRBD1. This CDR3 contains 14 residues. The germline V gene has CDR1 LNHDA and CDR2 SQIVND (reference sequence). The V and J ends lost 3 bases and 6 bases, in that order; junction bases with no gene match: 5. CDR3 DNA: TGTGCCAGTAGTATGGACAGGGGAATGGCTGAAGCTTTCTTT. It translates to CASSMDRGMAEAFF. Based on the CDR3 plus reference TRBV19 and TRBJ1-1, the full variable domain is DGGITQSPKYLFRKEGQNVTLSCEQNLNHDAMYWYRQDPGQGLRLIYYSQIVNDFQKGDIAEGYSVSREKKESFPLTVTSAQKNPTAFYLCASSMDRGMAEAFFGQGTRLTVV.

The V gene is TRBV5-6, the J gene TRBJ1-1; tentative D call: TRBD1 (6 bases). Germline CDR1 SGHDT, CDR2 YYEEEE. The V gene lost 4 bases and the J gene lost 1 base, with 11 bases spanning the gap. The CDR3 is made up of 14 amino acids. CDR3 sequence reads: CASSGQFTNTEAFF. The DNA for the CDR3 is TGTGCCAGCAGCGGACAGTTTACGAACACTGAAGCTTTCTTT.

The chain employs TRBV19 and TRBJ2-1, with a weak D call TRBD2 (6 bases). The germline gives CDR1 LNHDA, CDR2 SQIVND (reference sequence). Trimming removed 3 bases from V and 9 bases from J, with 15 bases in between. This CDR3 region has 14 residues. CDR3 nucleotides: TGTGCCAGTAGTATTGGGCTAGCGATGGGTGAGCAGTTCTTC. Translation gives CASSIGLAMGEQFF.

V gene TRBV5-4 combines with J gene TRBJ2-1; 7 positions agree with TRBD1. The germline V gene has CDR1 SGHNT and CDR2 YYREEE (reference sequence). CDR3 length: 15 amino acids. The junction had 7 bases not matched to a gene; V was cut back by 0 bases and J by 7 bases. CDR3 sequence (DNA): TGTGCCAGCAGCTTGGCTACAGGGGTGTCGAATGAGCAGTTCTTC. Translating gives CASSLATGVSNEQFF.